This TCR beta chain originates from a study of cytomegalovirus exposure and HLA in healthy donors. General study results and limits: Within the 120 or so validation repertoires, first-cohort TCR clusters tended to co-occur, according to a later analysis.

Donors were drawn from the roughly 120-subject validation cohort, separate from the roughly 700-subject first cohort. There are many counts of this clone. The target antigen is unknown. Here immunoSEQ multiplex PCR was the method, and the copy in TCRdb shows in-frame clones only, minus some. The data hold 130,000 to 150,000 clones, with 84% observed a single time. CDR1 is ENHRY, CDR2 SYGVKD, per germline. The trim removed 9 bases at V and 8 bases at J, leaving 5 bases unmatched. The CDR3 covers 12 residues. This chain uses TRBV10-3 with TRBJ2-1; the match to TRBD1 covers 9 bases. The clonotype was recovered from a woman aged 25 to 39 in good health and CMV-seronegative. Sequencing input: PBMCs. DNA for the CDR3: TGTGCCATTCGTCGACAGGGGGATGAGCAGTTCTTC. It is translated as CAIRRQGDEQFF.